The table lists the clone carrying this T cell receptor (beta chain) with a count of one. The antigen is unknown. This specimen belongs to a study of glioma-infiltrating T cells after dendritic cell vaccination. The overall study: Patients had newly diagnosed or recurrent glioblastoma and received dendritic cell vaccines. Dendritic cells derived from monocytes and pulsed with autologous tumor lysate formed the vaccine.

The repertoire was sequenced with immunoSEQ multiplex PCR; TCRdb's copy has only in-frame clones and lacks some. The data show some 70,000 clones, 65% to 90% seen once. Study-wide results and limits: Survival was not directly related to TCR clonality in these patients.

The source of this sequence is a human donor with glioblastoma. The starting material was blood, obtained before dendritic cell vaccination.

In DNA form, the CDR3 reads TGTGCCAGCAGTGAAGGGGGGGGAGGAACCCAGTACTTC. Amino acids: CASSEGGGGTQYF. The chain couples TRBV2 to TRBJ2-5; 7 nucleotides line up with TRBD2. The CDR3 sequence is 13 residues long. The germline gives CDR1 SNHLY, CDR2 FYNNEI. V was pared by 1 base and J by 8 bases, with 4 bases of the junction left unmatched.